This T cell receptor (beta chain) was recorded in a study of cytomegalovirus exposure and HLA in healthy donors. Broader study findings: Later analysis indicated greater clonal expansion among HLA-associated TCR beta chains than among equally common other chains. Later analysis showed TCR association rates varying by HLA locus, highest for DRB1 and lowest for HLA-C.

Of note for this clone: Its antigen is not known.

PCR involved 60 Vbeta and 13 Jbeta primers. Libraries were prepared by immunoSEQ multiplex PCR; TCRdb keeps only in-frame clonotypes and omits some of them. The sample shows some 130,000 clones, approximately 84% of them seen only once. The CDR3 has 11 residues. Per the germline V gene, CDR1 is SGHTA and CDR2 is FQGNSA. Deletions cut 5 bases from V and 10 bases from J, with 11 bases between. The sequenced sample was PBMCs. The chain is built from TRBV7-2 and TRBJ1-1; no clear D gene. This receptor was identified in a woman aged 18-30 years in good health and CMV-seronegative. CDR3 residues: CASSLSYGAFF. The CDR3 nucleotides read TGTGCCAGCAGCCTATCATATGGAGCTTTCTTT.